This entry describes one TCR beta chain. Its antigen is as yet unknown. Assay: immunoSEQ multiplex PCR; the TCRdb copy retains only in-frame clones and omits some. This sample has 60,000 to 70,000 clones, with around two thirds found just once. V lost 5 bases, J lost 0 bases, and 0 bases stayed unmatched. This CDR3 spans 13 amino acids. CDR1 LNHDA and CDR2 SQIVND come from the germline V gene (reference sequence). These data belong to a study of T cells in tumors after PD-1 blockade. The overall study: A subset received ongoing vismodegib 150 mg daily alongside anti-PD-1 therapy. General observations from the study: Blood contained roughly 43% of the tumor's TCR clonotypes.

Sequenced material: PBMCs, taken after anti-PD-1 treatment. The TCR comes from a human donor with basal cell carcinoma. The V and J genes are TRBV19 and TRBJ2-7; TRBD1 matches at 8 bases. CDR3 bases: TGTGCCAGTAGTCAGGGGGCCTCCTACGAGCAGTACTTC. It specifies CASSQGASYEQYF.